This T cell receptor (beta chain) was obtained from a study of lymphopenia after photon versus proton radiotherapy (dated by TCRdb to the late 2010s). Regarding the research as a whole: In patients with gastrointestinal tumors who developed high-grade lymphopenia, the study compared the immunological effects of photon radiation therapy with those of proton radiation therapy. A cohort of roughly 18 patients with gastrointestinal tumors who received either photon or proton therapy and subsequently developed lymphopenia was included. The goal of the study was to characterize the differences between the two radiation modalities in how they affect the immune system.

Between the V and J ends, shortened by 6 bases and 5 bases respectively, the junction contains 13 bases. The germline V gene yields MNHEY for CDR1 and SVGAGI for CDR2. The CDR3 sequence holds 14 residues, the cysteine and phenylalanine included. Only the CDR3 region is kept as DNA, spanning 42 bases read in frame from base 1. Remarks on this clone: Its antigen is not yet known. No much larger clonotype is one base removed from it; base qualities were not supplied.

Study-wide conclusions, independent of this receptor: Among patients across the cohort who died, overall survival time showed an inverse correlation with a larger post-nadir drop in TCR diversity. The authors looked at the survival association only in patients who died, and they framed better survival with proton therapy as a possibility rather than a demonstrated result. During treatment, patients who received photon therapy lost naive T cells and TCR diversity and gained effector/memory populations, whereas patients who received proton therapy remained relatively stable. Once the lymphocyte count had reached its nadir, the repertoires of photon-treated patients showed oligoclonal expansion, particularly of CD8+ Temra cells, and this expansion drove the decline in diversity.

Library preparation was by the immunoSEQ multiplex PCR assay. Alongside multiparametric flow cytometry, deep sequencing of rearranged TCR beta loci was used to profile the T cell repertoires. TCRdb obtained this table from immuneACCESS and retained in-frame rearrangements with V and J assigned. These tables miss some clones; where compared with another copy, unresolved V genes account for less than half of the shortfall, and the remainder is unexplained. Within this sample are about 28,000 clones, with over 75% of them counted one time only. The top ten hold roughly a third of the sample. The sample was peripheral blood, taken from a patient treated with photon-based radiotherapy. The receptor's source is a man between 45 and 60 years old with gastric cancer. The chain employs TRBV6-5 and TRBJ1-4; the D segment cannot be called with confidence. The nucleotide sequence is TGTGCCAGCAGAGACCCGGGAAAAAATGAAAAACTGTTTTTT. Its protein product is CASRDPGKNEKLFF.